This TCR beta chain emerged from a study of shared clonotypes between healthy human individuals. Study-wide findings and caveats: Generation of non-shared clonotypes was less probable than generation of clonotypes shared by all four donors.

Data came from immunoSEQ multiplex PCR; TCRdb stores just in-frame clones and leaves some out. The profile covers a few million clones, with approximately 95% appearing a single time and about 0.41% taken by the ten largest. Trimming took off 7 bases at V and 0 bases at J, with 15 bases between the two ends. Looked up from germline, CDR1 is SQVTM and CDR2 is ANQGSEA. The CDR3 length is 15 residues. Points on this clone: What it recognizes is unknown.

The source of this sequence is a young man in good health. Some clones in this sample may be carry-over from other donors' samples. The sample was naive CD4+ T cells from PBMCs. Subset meaning: CD45RA+ positively selected. The chain carries TRBV29-1 and TRBJ1-4; maybe TRBD1 (5 bases). The CDR3 DNA reads as TGCAGCGCGTTGGAGAGACAGTCAACTAATGAAAAACTGTTTTTT. It codes for CSALERQSTNEKLFF.